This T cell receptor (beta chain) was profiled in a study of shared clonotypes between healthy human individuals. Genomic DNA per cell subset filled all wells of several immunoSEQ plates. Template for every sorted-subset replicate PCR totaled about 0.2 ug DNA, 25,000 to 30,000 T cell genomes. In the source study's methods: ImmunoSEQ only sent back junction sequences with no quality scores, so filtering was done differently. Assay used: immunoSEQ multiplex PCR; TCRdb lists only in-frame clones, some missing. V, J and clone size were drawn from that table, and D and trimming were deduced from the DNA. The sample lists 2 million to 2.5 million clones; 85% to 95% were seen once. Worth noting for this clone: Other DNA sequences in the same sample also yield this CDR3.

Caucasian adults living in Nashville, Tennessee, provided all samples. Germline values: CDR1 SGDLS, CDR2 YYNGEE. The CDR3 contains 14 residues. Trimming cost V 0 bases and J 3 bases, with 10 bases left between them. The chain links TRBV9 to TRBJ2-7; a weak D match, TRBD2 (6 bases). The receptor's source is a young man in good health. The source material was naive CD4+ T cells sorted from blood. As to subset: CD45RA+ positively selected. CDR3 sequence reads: CASSVGSGSYEQYF. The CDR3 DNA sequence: TGTGCCAGCAGCGTAGGCTCCGGGAGCTACGAGCAGTACTTC.